A single sample gave rise to the 22 T cell receptor beta chains below, sequenced in a study of T cell repertoires in cytomegalovirus infection. No cognate antigen is known for these TCRs. Using its own MiXCR run on the reads, TCRdb lists one record per CDR3 protein. The data show around 900,000 distinct CDR3 sequences, about 33% seen once. This material consisted of cultured CD8+ T cells from PBMCs, taken from culture after CMV antigen stimulation. These receptors were taken from a human donor in good health (CMV status not recorded). Some clones in this sample may be carry-over from other donors' samples.

The rearrangement joins TRBV6-5 to TRBJ2-1, with D perhaps matching TRBD2 (6 bases). The CDR3 sequence is 15 residues long. Germline V lookup: CDR1 MNHEY, CDR2 SVGAGI. V dropped 0 bases and J dropped 4 bases, with 10 bases sitting between them. This CDR3 is CASSYSWTKYNEQFF. As DNA, the CDR3 is TGTGCCAGCAGTTACTCGTGGACTAAATACAATGAGCAGTTCTTC.

This clonotype was seen more than once but under ten times. The chain carries TRBV6-6 and TRBJ1-5; 12 positions agree with TRBD1. Germline V gene lookup returns CDR1 MNHNY and CDR2 SVGAGI (reference sequence). The CDR3 runs 16 residues. Germline trimming cut 2 bases from V and 6 bases from J; bases unmatched to any gene: 5. The CDR3 DNA reads as TGTGCCAGCAGTTACCCGGGACAGGGGGCAGTTCAGCCCCAGCATTTT. Amino acids: CASSYPGQGAVQPQHF.

The rearrangement links TRBV6-1 to TRBJ2-1; D ambiguous. The germline gives CDR1 MNHNS, CDR2 SASEGT. The length of the CDR3 is 13 residues. V dropped 2 bases and J dropped 4 bases, with 6 bases sitting between them. CDR3 protein: CASSEMRYNEQFF. CDR3 coding DNA: TGTGCCAGCAGTGAAATGAGATACAATGAGCAGTTCTTC.

V is TRBV7-9 and J is TRBJ1-1, with D possibly TRBD1 on 5 matching bases. With 6 bases removed from V and 9 bases from J, the gap between germline ends came to 14 bases. The germline gives CDR1 SEHNR, CDR2 FQNEAQ (reference sequence). This CDR3 is 12 amino acids long. This CDR3 is CASSPRAFQAFF. The CDR3 nucleotides are TGTGCCAGCAGTCCCAGGGCATTCCAAGCTTTCTTT.

The rearrangement joins TRBV10-3 to TRBJ1-1; 9 bases agree with TRBD1. The germline gives CDR1 ENHRY, CDR2 SYGVKD. V was pared by 10 bases and J by 4 bases, with 7 bases of the junction left unmatched. This CDR3 has 13 residues. The CDR3 DNA sequence: TGTGCCACTTTGACAGGGGGAAGCACTGAAGCTTTCTTT. This gives the protein CATLTGGSTEAFF.

J is TRBJ1-1 and V is TRBV6-5, with D perhaps matching TRBD1 (5 bases). V was trimmed by 3 bases and J by 4 bases, leaving 9 bases between them. Germline V gene data show CDR1 as MNHEY and CDR2 as SVGAGI. The CDR3 loop spans 13 amino acids. CDR3 protein: CASSYLGVTEAFF. The DNA for the CDR3 is TGTGCCAGCAGTTATTTGGGGGTCACTGAAGCTTTCTTT.

Only a few counts were recorded for this clonotype. This chain links TRBV28 with TRBJ1-5; no clear D gene. This CDR3 is built from 11 residues. Deletions cut 6 bases from V and 3 bases from J, with 3 bases between. CDR1 MDHEN and CDR2 SYDVKM come from the germline V gene. CDR3 coding DNA: TGTGCCAGCAGGGACAATCAGCCCCAGCATTTT. The encoded protein is CASRDNQPQHF.

V gene TRBV6-2 or TRBV6-3 combines with J gene TRBJ1-5; no definite D call. This CDR3 comprises 14 residues. Trimming shortened V by 2 bases and J by 1 base, and 6 bases separated the two germline ends. The germline CDR1 and CDR2 sequences are MNHEY and SVGEGT. For the CDR3, the DNA is TGTGCCAGCAGTTACATAAAGAGCAATCAGCCCCAGCATTTT. The encoded protein is CASSYIKSNQPQHF.

Note on this clonotype: One end of the junction is discordant with germline, which a read error may explain. The chain has TRBV27 and TRBJ1-5, with TRBD1 as a possible D gene (5 bases). Germline V lookup: CDR1 MNHEY, CDR2 SMNVEV (reference sequence). This CDR3 region has 16 residues. Here the CDR3 DNA reads TGTGCCAGCAGTATATCTTTGGACGGGACGGATCAGCCCCAGCATTTT. As protein: CASSISLDGTDQPQHF.

The rearrangement uses TRBV7-9 and TRBJ1-1; D possibly corresponds to TRBD1 (6 bases). The CDR3 consists of 14 residues. Trimming pared 5 bases from V and 1 base from J, leaving 11 bases between. Germline CDR1 is SEHNR and CDR2 is FQNEAQ (reference sequence). The CDR3 here is CASSLGHKNTEAFF. In DNA form, the CDR3 reads TGTGCCAGCAGCCTGGGACACAAGAACACTGAAGCTTTCTTT.

This clonotype occurred a few times. The chain employs TRBV5-4 and TRBJ1-1, with 7 nucleotides matching TRBD1. Trimming cost V 3 bases and J 11 bases; bases outside gene matches: 4. Germline V CDR1 and CDR2: SGHNT, YYREEE (reference sequence). The CDR3 is 11 amino acids. The CDR3 sequence: CASSSTGMAFF. CDR3 in DNA: TGTGCCAGCAGCTCGACAGGGATGGCTTTCTTT.

Concerning this clonotype itself: A far larger clone differs by one base, so this is likely a read error. The chain joins TRBV7-6 to TRBJ1-5, with D hard to call. The CDR3 has 12 amino acids. The germline gives CDR1 SGHVS, CDR2 FNYEAQ. The CDR3 coding sequence is TGTGTCAGCAGCGAAGGCAATCAGCCCCAGCATTTT. As protein: CVSSEGNQPQHF.

This clonotype was detected only once. The J gene is TRBJ2-3, the V gene TRBV9; D is perhaps TRBD2 (7 bases). This CDR3 spans 16 amino acids. Looked up from germline, CDR1 is SGDLS and CDR2 is YYNGEE. Trimming took off 3 bases at V and 7 bases at J, with 21 bases between the two ends. CDR3 sequence reads: CASSGAMGGPGHTQYF. In nucleotides, the CDR3 is TGTGCCAGCAGCGGAGCTATGGGGGGGCCCGGCCATACGCAGTATTTT.

This clonotype has just a few counts. V gene TRBV7-9 combines with J gene TRBJ2-7; 11 bases agree with TRBD1. The CDR3 length is 15 residues. The V gene's germline CDR1 is SEHNR and CDR2 FQNEAQ (reference sequence). J was trimmed by 4 bases and V by 5 bases; bases with no gene match: 7. CDR3 amino acids: CASSPRTGGVYEQYF. CDR3 DNA: TGTGCCAGCAGCCCTCGGACAGGGGGCGTATACGAGCAGTACTTC.

The J gene is TRBJ2-5, the V gene TRBV20-1; D may be TRBD2 (6 bases). Germline V gene data show CDR1 as DFQATT and CDR2 as SNEGSKA (reference sequence). This CDR3 region has 13 residues. Deletions cut 7 bases from V and 4 bases from J, with 16 bases between. The DNA for the CDR3 is TGCAGTGTTCCCGGGACTGGCCCAGAGACCCAGTACTTC. This encodes CSVPGTGPETQYF.

With regard to this clonotype: Germline is not matched at one junction end, which may reflect a read error. This chain uses TRBV4-1 with TRBJ2-5; D is undetermined. This CDR3 contains 15 residues. The germline V gene encodes CDR1 MGHRA and CDR2 YSYEKL. The CDR3 is CAGSQVSGRQETQYF. The DNA for the CDR3 is TGCGCCGGCAGCCAAGTTTCGGGTCGGCAAGAGACCCAGTACTTC.

The chain couples TRBV7-8 to TRBJ1-5; TRBD1 aligns across 7 bases. J was trimmed by 5 bases and V by 1 base; bases with no gene match: 14. The CDR3 extends over 18 amino acids. CDR1 and CDR2 from the germline V gene are SGHVS and FQNEAQ. The CDR3 bases are TGTGCCAGCAGCTTAGGATTTGGACAGCCCCAGGGGGATCAGCCCCAGCATTTT. This sequence encodes CASSLGFGQPQGDQPQHF. The full variable domain, rest sourced from reference TRBV7-8 and TRBJ1-5, is GAGVSQSPRYKVAKRGQDVALRCDPISGHVSLFWYQQALGQGPEFLTYFQNEAQLDKSGLPSDRFFAERPEGSVSTLKIQRTQQEDSAVYLCASSLGFGQPQGDQPQHFGDGTRLSIL.

Ten or more counts support this clonotype. The chain carries TRBV7-2 and TRBJ2-3; tentatively, D is TRBD1 (5 bases). Trimming took off 4 bases at V and 4 bases at J, with 18 bases between the two ends. Germline values: CDR1 SGHTA, CDR2 FQGNSA. CDR3 length: 16 residues. The CDR3 DNA follows: TGTGCCAGCAGCTCTCAGGTTGCAGGGAAGGCAGATACGCAGTATTTT. It is translated as CASSSQVAGKADTQYF.

The chain is built from TRBV12-5 and TRBJ1-1; the D gene is possibly TRBD1 (5 bases). Germline assignment: CDR1 LGHNT and CDR2 FRNRAP. Between the trimmed V and J ends, which lost 1 base and 3 bases, there was a span of 6 bases. CDR3 length: 13 amino acids. In DNA, the CDR3 is TGTGCTAGTGGTTTGGGAGGGGACACTGAAGCTTTCTTT. This translates into CASGLGGDTEAFF.

The CDR3 protein is CASSLNRVTDGYTF. DNA of the CDR3: TGTGCCAGCAGTTTAAACAGGGTAACAGATGGCTACACCTTC. The V gene is TRBV27, the J gene TRBJ1-2; D possibly corresponds to TRBD1 (6 bases). V was cut by 2 bases and J by 6 bases, with 13 bases left in between. The length of the CDR3 is 14 residues. Germline V gene lookup returns CDR1 MNHEY and CDR2 SMNVEV (reference sequence).

The rearrangement joins TRBV7-8 to TRBJ1-4, with a possible D match to TRBD1 (5 bases). The CDR3 runs to 11 residues. Trimming left V 10 bases short and J 12 bases short, with 15 bases between. Per germline, CDR1 SGHVS and CDR2 FQNEAQ. CDR3 residues: CATYGGSELFF. CDR3 DNA: TGTGCCACATACGGGGGGAGTGAACTGTTTTTT.

This clonotype was detected many times. V and J are TRBV6-5 and TRBJ1-1, with 7 bases identical to TRBD1. The CDR3 length is 15 residues. The V and J ends lost 0 bases and 1 base, in that order; junction bases with no gene match: 2. CDR1 and CDR2 (germline): MNHEY, SVGAGI. Here the CDR3 reads CASSYSPGGNTEAFF. Here the CDR3 DNA reads TGTGCCAGCAGTTACTCACCAGGGGGGAACACTGAAGCTTTCTTT.